The entry below describes one T cell receptor beta chain. This record belongs to a study of blood T cell repertoires in COVID-19. For the study at large: The United States, Italy and Spain provided the acute and convalescent COVID-19 samples.

This CDR3 region has 15 residues. The V gene lost 7 bases and the J gene lost 5 bases, with 17 bases spanning the gap. Germline CDR1 and CDR2: MNHNY and SVGAGI (reference sequence). Original analysis: Amplification with reference gene primers provided the estimates of nucleated cell counts. Some clones are missing from TCRdb's copy, which holds only in-frame ones; the method was immunoSEQ multiplex PCR. The V and J calls and the clone size are those of that table, but D and trimming were determined from the DNA. In the table there are under 30,000 clones, more than 70% of which are singletons. This chain links TRBV6-6 with TRBJ1-4, with D perhaps TRBD1 (6 bases). The source material was peripheral blood. The sequence was collected from a human donor in a cohort sampled during active COVID-19. The CDR3: CASTPARGTNEKLFF. CDR3 nucleotide sequence: TGTGCCAGCACCCCCGCAAGGGGGACAAATGAAAAACTGTTTTTT.